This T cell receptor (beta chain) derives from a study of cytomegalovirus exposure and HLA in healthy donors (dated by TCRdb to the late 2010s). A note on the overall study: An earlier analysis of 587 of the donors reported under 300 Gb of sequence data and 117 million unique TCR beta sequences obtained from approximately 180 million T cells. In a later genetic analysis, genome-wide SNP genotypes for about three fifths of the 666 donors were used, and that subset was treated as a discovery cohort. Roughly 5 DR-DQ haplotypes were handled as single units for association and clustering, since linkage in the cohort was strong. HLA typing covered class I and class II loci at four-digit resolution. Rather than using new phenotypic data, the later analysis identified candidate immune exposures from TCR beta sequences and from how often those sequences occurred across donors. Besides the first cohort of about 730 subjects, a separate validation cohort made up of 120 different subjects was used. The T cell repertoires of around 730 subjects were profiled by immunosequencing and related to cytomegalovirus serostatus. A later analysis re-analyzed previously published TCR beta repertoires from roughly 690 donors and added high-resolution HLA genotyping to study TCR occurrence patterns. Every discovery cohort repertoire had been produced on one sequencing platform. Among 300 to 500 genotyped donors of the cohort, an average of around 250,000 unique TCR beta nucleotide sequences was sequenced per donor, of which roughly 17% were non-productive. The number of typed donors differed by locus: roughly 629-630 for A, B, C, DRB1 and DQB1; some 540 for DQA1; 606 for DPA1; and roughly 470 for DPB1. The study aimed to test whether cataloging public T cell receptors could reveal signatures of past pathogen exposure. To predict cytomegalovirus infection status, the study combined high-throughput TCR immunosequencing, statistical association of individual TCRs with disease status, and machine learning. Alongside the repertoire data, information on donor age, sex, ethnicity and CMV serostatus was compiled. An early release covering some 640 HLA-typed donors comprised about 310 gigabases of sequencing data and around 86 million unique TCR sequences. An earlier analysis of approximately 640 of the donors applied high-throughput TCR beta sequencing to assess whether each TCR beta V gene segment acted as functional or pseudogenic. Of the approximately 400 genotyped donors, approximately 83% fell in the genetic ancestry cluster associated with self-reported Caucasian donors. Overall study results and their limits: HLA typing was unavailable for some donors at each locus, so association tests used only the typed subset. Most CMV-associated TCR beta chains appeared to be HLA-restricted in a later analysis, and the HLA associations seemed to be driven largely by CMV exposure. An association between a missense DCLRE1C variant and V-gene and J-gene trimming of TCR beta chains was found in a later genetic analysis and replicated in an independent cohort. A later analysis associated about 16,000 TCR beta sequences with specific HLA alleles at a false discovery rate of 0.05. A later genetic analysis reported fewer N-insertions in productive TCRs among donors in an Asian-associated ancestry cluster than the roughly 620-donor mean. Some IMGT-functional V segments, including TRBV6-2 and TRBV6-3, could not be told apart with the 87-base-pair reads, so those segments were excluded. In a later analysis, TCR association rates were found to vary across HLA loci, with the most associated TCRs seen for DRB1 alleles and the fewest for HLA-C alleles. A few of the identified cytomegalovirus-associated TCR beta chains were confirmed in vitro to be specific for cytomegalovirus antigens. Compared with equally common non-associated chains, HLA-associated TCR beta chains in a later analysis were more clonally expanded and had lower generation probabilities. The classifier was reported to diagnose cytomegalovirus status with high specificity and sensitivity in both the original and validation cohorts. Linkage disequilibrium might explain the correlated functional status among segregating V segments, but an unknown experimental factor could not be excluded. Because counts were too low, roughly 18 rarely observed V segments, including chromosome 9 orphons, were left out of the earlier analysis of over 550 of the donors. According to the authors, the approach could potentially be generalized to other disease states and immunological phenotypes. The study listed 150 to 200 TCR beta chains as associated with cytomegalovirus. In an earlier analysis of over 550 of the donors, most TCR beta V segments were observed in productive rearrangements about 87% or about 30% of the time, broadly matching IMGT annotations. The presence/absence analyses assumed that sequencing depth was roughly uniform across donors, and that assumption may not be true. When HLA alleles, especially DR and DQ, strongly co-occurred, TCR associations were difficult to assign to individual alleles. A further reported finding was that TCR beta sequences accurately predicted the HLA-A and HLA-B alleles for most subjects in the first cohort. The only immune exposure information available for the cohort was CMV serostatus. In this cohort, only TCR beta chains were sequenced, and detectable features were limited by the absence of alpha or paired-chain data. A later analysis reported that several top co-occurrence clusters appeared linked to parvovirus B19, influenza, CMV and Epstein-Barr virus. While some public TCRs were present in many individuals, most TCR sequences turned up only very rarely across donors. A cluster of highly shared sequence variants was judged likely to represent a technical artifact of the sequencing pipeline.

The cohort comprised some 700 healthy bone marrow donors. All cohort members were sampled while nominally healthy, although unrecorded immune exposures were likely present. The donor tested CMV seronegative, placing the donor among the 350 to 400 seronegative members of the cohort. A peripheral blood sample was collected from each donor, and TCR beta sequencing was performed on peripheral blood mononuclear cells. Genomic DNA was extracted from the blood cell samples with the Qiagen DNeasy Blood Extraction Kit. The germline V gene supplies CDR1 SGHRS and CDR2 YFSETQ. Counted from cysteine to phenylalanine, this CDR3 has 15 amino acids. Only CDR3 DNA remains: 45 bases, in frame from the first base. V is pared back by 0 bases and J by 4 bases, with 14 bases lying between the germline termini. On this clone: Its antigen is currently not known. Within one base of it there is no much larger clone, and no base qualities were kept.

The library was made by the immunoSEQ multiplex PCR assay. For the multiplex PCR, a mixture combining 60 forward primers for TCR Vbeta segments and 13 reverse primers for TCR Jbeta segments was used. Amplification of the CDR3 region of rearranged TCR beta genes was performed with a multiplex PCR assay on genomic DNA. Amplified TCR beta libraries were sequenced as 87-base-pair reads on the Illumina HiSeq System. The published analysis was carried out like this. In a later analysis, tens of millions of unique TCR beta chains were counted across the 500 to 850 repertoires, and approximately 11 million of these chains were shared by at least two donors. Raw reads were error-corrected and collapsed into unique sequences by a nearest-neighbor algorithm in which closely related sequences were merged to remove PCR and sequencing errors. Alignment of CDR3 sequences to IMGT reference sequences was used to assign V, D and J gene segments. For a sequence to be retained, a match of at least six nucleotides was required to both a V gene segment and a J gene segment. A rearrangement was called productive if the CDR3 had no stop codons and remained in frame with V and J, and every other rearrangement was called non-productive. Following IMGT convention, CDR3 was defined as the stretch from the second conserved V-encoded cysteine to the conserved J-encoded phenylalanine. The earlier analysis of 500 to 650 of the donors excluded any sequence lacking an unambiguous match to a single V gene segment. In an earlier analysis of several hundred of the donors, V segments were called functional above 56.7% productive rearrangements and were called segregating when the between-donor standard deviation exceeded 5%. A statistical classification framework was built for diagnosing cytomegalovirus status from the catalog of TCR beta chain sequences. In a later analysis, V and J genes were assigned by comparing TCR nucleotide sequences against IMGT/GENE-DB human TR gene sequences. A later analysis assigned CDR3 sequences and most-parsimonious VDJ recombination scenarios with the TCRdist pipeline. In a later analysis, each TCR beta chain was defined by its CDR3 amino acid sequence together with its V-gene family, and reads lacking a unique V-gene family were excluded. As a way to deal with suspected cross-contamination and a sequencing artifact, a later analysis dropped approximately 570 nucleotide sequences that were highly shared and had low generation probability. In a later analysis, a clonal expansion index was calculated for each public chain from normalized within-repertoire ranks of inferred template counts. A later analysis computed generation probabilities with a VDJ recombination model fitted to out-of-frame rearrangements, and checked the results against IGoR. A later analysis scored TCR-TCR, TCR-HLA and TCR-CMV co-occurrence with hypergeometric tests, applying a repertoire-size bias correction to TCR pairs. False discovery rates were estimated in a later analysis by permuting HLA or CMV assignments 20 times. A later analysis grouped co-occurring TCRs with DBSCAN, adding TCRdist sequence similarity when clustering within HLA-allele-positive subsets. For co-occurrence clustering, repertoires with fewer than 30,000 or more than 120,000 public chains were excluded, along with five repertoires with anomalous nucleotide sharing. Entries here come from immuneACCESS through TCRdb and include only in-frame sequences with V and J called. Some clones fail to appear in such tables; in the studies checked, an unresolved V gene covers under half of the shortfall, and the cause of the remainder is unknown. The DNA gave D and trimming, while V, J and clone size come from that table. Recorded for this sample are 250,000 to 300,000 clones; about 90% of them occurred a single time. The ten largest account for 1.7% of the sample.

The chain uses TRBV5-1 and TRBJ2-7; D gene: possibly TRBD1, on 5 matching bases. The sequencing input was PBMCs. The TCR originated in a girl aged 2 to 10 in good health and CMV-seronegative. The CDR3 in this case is CASSLGQGIMYEQYF. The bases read TGCGCCAGCAGCTTGGGGCAGGGAATTATGTACGAGCAGTACTTC.